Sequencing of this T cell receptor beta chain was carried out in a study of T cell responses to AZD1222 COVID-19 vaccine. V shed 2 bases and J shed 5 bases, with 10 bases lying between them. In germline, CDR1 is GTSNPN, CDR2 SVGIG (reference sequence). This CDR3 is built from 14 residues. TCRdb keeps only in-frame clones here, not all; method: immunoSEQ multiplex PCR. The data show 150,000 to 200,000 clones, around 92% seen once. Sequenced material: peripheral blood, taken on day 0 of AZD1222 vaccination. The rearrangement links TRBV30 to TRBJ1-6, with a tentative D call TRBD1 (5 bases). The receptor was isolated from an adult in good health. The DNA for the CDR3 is TGTGCCTGGAGTAACCGGGGCCATAATTCACCCCTCCACTTT. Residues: CAWSNRGHNSPLHF.